This TCR beta chain appears in the sequencing data of a study of blood T cell repertoires in COVID-19. Across the whole study: Sites across the United States, Italy and Spain contributed samples from acute and convalescent COVID-19. PBMCs, B-cell-depleted T cells, or T cells were the source of the cDNA or gDNA that made up the material.

Here immunoSEQ multiplex PCR was the method, and the copy in TCRdb shows in-frame clones only, minus some. The repertoire consists of some 13,000 clones, with 75% to 90% occurring once and the leading ten covering around 54%. The sequence was obtained from a man aged 80 or over with acute or convalescent COVID-19. Sequencing was done on a sample of peripheral blood.

The CDR3 loop is CAWSPGGQPQHF. Written as DNA, the CDR3 is TGTGCCTGGAGTCCAGGTGGGCAGCCCCAGCATTTT. The chain couples TRBV30 to TRBJ1-5, with D uncertain. There are 12 residues in the CDR3. CDR1 GTSNPN and CDR2 SVGIG come from the germline V gene (reference sequence). Trimming removed 2 bases at V and 7 bases at J, with 9 bases between.